This T cell receptor beta chain was recovered during a study of beta chain features in type 1 diabetes. Trimming took 3 bases from V and 5 from J, leaving 11 bases between them. This CDR3 is 13 amino acids long. Germline CDR1 SGHTA, CDR2 FQGNSA. Expressed TCRB transcripts were sequenced after all isolated RNA was converted to cDNA. The method was immunoSEQ multiplex PCR; TCRdb's version includes in-frame clones alone and lacks a portion of them. The sample lists fewer than 400,000 clones, around 9% seen once, with roughly 1% in the top ten. Averaging around 120 mL, one heparinised blood draw came from each individual donor. Study outcomes and limitations: Type 1 diabetes patients had moderately but significantly shorter TCRB CDR3s in all four CD4+ subsets.

The table lists this clone with a few counts. Its antigen is currently unknown. The material sequenced was central memory CD4+ T cells from blood. The TCR comes from a man aged 30 to 45 with type 1 diabetes. The rearrangement links TRBV7-2 to TRBJ2-7; possibly TRBD1 for D (6 bases). CDR3 protein: CASSFRTVDEQYF. The CDR3 DNA is TGTGCCAGCAGCTTCCGGACAGTCGACGAGCAGTACTTC.